Following are 22 T cell receptor beta chains from one sample sequenced in a study of T cell responses to AZD1222 COVID-19 vaccine. Produced via immunoSEQ multiplex PCR; TCRdb's table is partial and in-frame only. Among about 110,000 clones listed, roughly 89% were seen once. This specimen was peripheral blood, taken 28 days after the second AZD1222 dose. All receptors come from an adult who received the AZD1222 COVID-19 vaccine.

The J gene is TRBJ2-5, the V gene TRBV6-2 or TRBV6-3; a weak D match, TRBD1 (5 bases). The V end was cut by 2 bases, the J end by 4 bases, with 11 bases between. The germline CDR1 and CDR2 sequences are MNHEY and SVGEGT. The CDR3 has 14 residues. Here the CDR3 reads CASSYGQGGETQYF. The DNA for the CDR3 is TGTGCCAGCAGTTACGGGCAGGGTGGAGAGACCCAGTACTTC.

The chain combines TRBV7-6 with TRBJ2-5; TRBD2 matches 7 bases. This CDR3 is 16 amino acids long. Germline loops: CDR1 SGHVS, CDR2 FNYEAQ. The J segment lost 1 base and the V segment lost 5 bases, leaving 10 bases of the junction unmatched. The CDR3 DNA sequence: TGTGCCAGCAGCCCGGCCGCGGGGGAGATCCAAGAGACCCAGTACTTC. It specifies CASSPAAGEIQETQYF.

The V gene is TRBV7-6, the J gene TRBJ2-3, with D perhaps matching TRBD2 (5 bases). The CDR3 covers 16 residues. Trimming removed 5 bases at V and 1 base at J, with 16 bases between. Germline-derived CDR1 and CDR2 are SGHVS and FNYEAQ. The CDR3 nucleotides are TGTGCCAGCAGCCCCCCCGTTGGAGGAGGCACAGATACGCAGTATTTT. Protein: CASSPPVGGGTDTQYF.

CDR3 DNA sequence: TGTGCCACCCGTGGTGGGGGGGCCATGAACACTGAAGCTTTCTTT. It encodes CATRGGGAMNTEAFF. The chain combines TRBV6-5 with TRBJ1-1; D may be TRBD1 (6 bases). The CDR3 contains 15 residues. Germline CDR1 and CDR2: MNHEY and SVGAGI. V was cut by 10 bases and J by 0 bases, with 18 bases left in between.

The chain combines TRBV10-3 with TRBJ2-6; 8 bases map to TRBD1. The V segment lost 2 bases and the J segment 1 base; nucleotides outside the gene matches: 7. The CDR3 is 18 amino acids. Germline CDR1 and CDR2: ENHRY and SYGVKD. CDR3 in amino acids: CAISETRDRISGANVLTF. In DNA form, the CDR3 reads TGTGCCATCAGTGAGACCCGGGACAGGATTTCTGGGGCCAACGTCCTGACTTTC.

This clone occurred a few times. V and J are TRBV4-3 and TRBJ1-2, with D tentatively TRBD1 (5 bases). This CDR3 contains 13 residues. Germline V gene data show CDR1 as LGHNA and CDR2 as YSLEER. Trimming shortened V by 5 bases and J by 2 bases, and 9 bases separated the two germline ends. The CDR3 nucleotides read TGCGCCAGCAGCAGGGGAAGGAACTATGGCTACACCTTC. Protein: CASSRGRNYGYTF.

The rearrangement joins TRBV5-1 to TRBJ2-7; the match to TRBD2 covers 15 bases. Germline loops: CDR1 SGHRS, CDR2 YFSETQ. The CDR3 runs to 18 residues. Unmatched junction bases numbered 4, after V lost 0 bases and J lost 0 bases. DNA of the CDR3: TGCGCCAGCAGCTTGGCACCGGGACTAGCGGGGGGCTCCTACGAGCAGTACTTC. This gives the protein CASSLAPGLAGGSYEQYF.

The rearrangement uses TRBV7-3 and TRBJ2-2; TRBD1 matches at 7 bases. Unmatched junction bases numbered 14, after V lost 3 bases and J lost 4 bases. The germline gives CDR1 SGHTA, CDR2 FQGTGA. The CDR3 has 18 amino acids. CDR3 in amino acids: CASSLVPSGQTFTGELFF. The CDR3 DNA reads as TGTGCCAGCAGCTTGGTACCCTCGGGACAGACGTTCACCGGGGAGCTGTTTTTT.

A single count supports this clone. This rearrangement joins TRBV6-6 to TRBJ1-1; possibly TRBD1 for D (5 bases). CDR3 length: 15 amino acids. Germline CDR1 MNHNY, CDR2 SVGAGI (reference sequence). Trimming took 0 bases from V and 4 from J, leaving 12 bases between them. The CDR3 region is CASSYSGGTRTEAFF. In nucleotides, the CDR3 is TGTGCCAGCAGTTACTCTGGGGGGACGCGCACTGAAGCTTTCTTT.

The chain carries TRBV7-9 and TRBJ1-1; D might be TRBD1 (5 bases). Germline assignment: CDR1 SEHNR and CDR2 FQNEAQ (reference sequence). There are 13 residues in the CDR3. The ends were cut back, 5 bases at V and 1 base at J, with 8 bases in the middle. The CDR3 DNA reads TGTGCCAGCAGCGAACAGGCGAACACTGAAGCTTTCTTT. The encoded protein is CASSEQANTEAFF.

J is TRBJ1-5 and V is TRBV19; D gene unclear. CDR1 and CDR2 from the germline V gene are LNHDA and SQIVND (reference sequence). V was shortened by 1 base and J by 6 bases, with 7 bases between the two germline ends. The CDR3 runs to 13 residues. DNA of the CDR3: TGTGCCAGTAGTATAGGACGGCTTCAGCCCCAGCATTTT. Translating gives CASSIGRLQPQHF.

V gene TRBV10-3 combines with J gene TRBJ2-2; TRBD2 matches at 11 bases. Trimming cost V 3 bases and J 8 bases; bases outside gene matches: 5. CDR3 length: 15 amino acids. CDR1 and CDR2 (germline): ENHRY, SYGVKD. The CDR3 loop reads CAISELAGGPGELFF. CDR3 sequence (DNA): TGTGCCATCAGTGAATTAGCGGGGGGGCCAGGGGAGCTGTTTTTT.

This clone was counted a few times. The J gene is TRBJ2-1, the V gene TRBV19, with 7 nucleotides matching TRBD1. Germline values: CDR1 LNHDA, CDR2 SQIVND (reference sequence). CDR3 length equals 14 residues. The J segment lost 4 bases and the V segment lost 5 bases, leaving 5 bases of the junction unmatched. The CDR3 sequence is CASSGGQAYNEQFF. In DNA form, the CDR3 reads TGTGCCAGTAGTGGTGGACAGGCATACAATGAGCAGTTCTTC.

The rearrangement links TRBV29-1 to TRBJ2-7, with D perhaps TRBD1 or TRBD2 (5 bases each). There are 13 residues in the CDR3. Germline CDR1 is SQVTM and CDR2 is ANQGSEA. V gave up 5 bases and J gave up 3 bases, with 14 bases separating them. CDR3 sequence reads: CSVQPGGGYEQYF. DNA for the CDR3: TGCAGCGTTCAACCGGGTGGGGGCTACGAGCAGTACTTC.

The chain joins TRBV5-1 to TRBJ2-1; 7 bases align to TRBD1. Per the germline V gene, CDR1 is SGHRS and CDR2 is YFSETQ. This CDR3 is 16 amino acids long. Trimming at V came to 3 bases and at J to 3 bases, leaving 9 bases not matched to a gene. For the CDR3, the DNA is TGCGCCAGCAGCTCTTCCGGGACAGAAGACTACAATGAGCAGTTCTTC. This codes for CASSSSGTEDYNEQFF.

The chain combines TRBV5-1 with TRBJ2-1; TRBD2 aligns across 8 bases. The CDR3 loop spans 14 amino acids. Germline V lookup: CDR1 SGHRS, CDR2 YFSETQ. Germline trimming cut 2 bases from V and 3 bases from J; bases unmatched to any gene: 1. The CDR3 nucleotides read TGCGCCAGCAGCTTCCGGGGGGGCTACAATGAGCAGTTCTTC. Protein: CASSFRGGYNEQFF.

The rearrangement joins TRBV7-6 to TRBJ2-5, with TRBD2 identical over 7 bases. CDR1 is SGHVS, CDR2 FNYEAQ, per germline. The CDR3 runs to 16 residues. Losses at the gene ends were 0 bases for V and 5 bases for J; bases not matched to a gene: 9. CDR3 nucleotides: TGTGCCAGCAGCTTAGCCGGGGGGAGGCTCGGCGAGACCCAGTACTTC. Translation: CASSLAGGRLGETQYF.

The genes are TRBV5-1 and TRBJ2-6; maybe TRBD2 (5 bases). The CDR3 runs 17 residues. Germline loops: CDR1 SGHRS, CDR2 YFSETQ. V was pared by 5 bases and J by 0 bases, with 15 bases between. In nucleotides, the CDR3 is TGCGCCAGCAGTGACGGGAACGGGTTCTCTGGGGCCAACGTCCTGACTTTC. It translates to CASSDGNGFSGANVLTF.

This clone appeared a single time. This rearrangement joins TRBV7-2 to TRBJ2-3; 11 nucleotides align to TRBD2. The length of the CDR3 is 15 residues. Germline CDR1 SGHTA, CDR2 FQGNSA. V was clipped by 4 bases and J by 3 bases; unmatched bases: 3. CDR3 in DNA: TGTGCCAGCAGCTCAGGACTAGCGGGTACAGATACGCAGTATTTT. It translates to CASSSGLAGTDTQYF.

This clone was observed once. The chain uses TRBV18 and TRBJ1-1, with TRBD1 matching over 7 bases. The CDR3 sequence is 15 residues long. J lost 2 bases, V lost 4 bases, and 7 bases had no gene match. CDR1 and CDR2 (germline): KGHSH, LQKENI. CDR3 amino acids: CASSLIGTANTEAFF. The CDR3 DNA reads TGTGCCAGCTCACTAATTGGGACAGCAAACACTGAAGCTTTCTTT.

The chain couples TRBV4-2 to TRBJ1-2; D is unresolved. The V end was cut by 2 bases, the J end by 1 base, with 8 bases between. Germline CDR1 LGHNA, CDR2 YNFKEQ. The CDR3 sequence is 14 residues long. Here the CDR3 DNA reads TGTGCCAGCAGCCAAAGATGGGATAACTATGGCTACACCTTC. Amino acid sequence: CASSQRWDNYGYTF.

The rearrangement uses TRBV7-2 and TRBJ1-2, with TRBD1 as a possible D gene (6 bases). This CDR3 region has 16 residues. The V and J ends lost 3 bases and 2 bases respectively, with 16 bases between them. Germline lookup yields CDR1 SGHTA and CDR2 FQGNSA. The CDR3 sequence: CASSFGRGLQNYGYTF. CDR3 bases: TGTGCCAGCAGCTTCGGCAGGGGTCTGCAGAACTATGGCTACACCTTC.